This T cell receptor (beta chain) stems from a study of CD8 T cells in ankylosing spondylitis. Study-wide results and limits: It appeared that ankylosing spondylitis blood was characterized by a TCR beta motif of several highly homologous variants.

In making TCR beta libraries, quantitative 5'-RACE with molecular barcodes was used. TCRdb itself ran the 5' RACE reads through MiXCR, one entry per CDR3 protein. The table includes fewer than 500,000 distinct CDR3 sequences, 20% to 25% detected once. Trimming left V 3 bases short and J 5 bases short, with 10 bases between. CDR1 and CDR2 (germline): SEHNR, FQNEAQ (reference sequence). There are 14 residues in the CDR3. This clonotype was counted only a few times. Its specificity is unknown. The chain joins TRBV7-9 to TRBJ2-2; no definite D call. The sequenced sample consisted of blood, either unsorted or a sorted T cell fraction (not recorded which). The clonotype was recovered from a male donor with ankylosing spondylitis. The CDR3 region has the DNA TGTGCCAGCAGCTTGAGAGTAAGGACCGGGGAGCTGTTTTTT. It yields the protein CASSLRVRTGELFF.